The clone carrying this T cell receptor beta chain came up many times. TCRdb fed the PCR reads into MiXCR, producing one record per CDR3 protein. The data hold over 600,000 distinct CDR3 sequences, with around 20% observed a single time. V was shortened by 3 bases and J by 5 bases, with 9 bases between the two germline ends. The germline V gene encodes CDR1 KGHDR and CDR2 SFDVKD. The CDR3 loop spans 13 amino acids. This entry comes from a study of molecular identifiers for immune sequencing clone quantification. The genes are TRBV24-1 and TRBJ2-5; D gene unclear. Sequenced material: naive CD8+ T cells from blood, with Jurkat cell RNA spiked in. Described subset: FACS-sorted CD8+CD4-CCR7+CD45RA+ naive T cells. This TCR derives from a human donor in good health. Some libraries in this study had Jurkat cell RNA spiked in. The CDR3 coding sequence is TGTGCCACCAGTGATCACGGACGCGAGACCCAGTACTTC. Residues: CATSDHGRETQYF.